The 6 T cell receptor beta chains reported below all come from one sample, sequenced in a study of OX40 agonist ivuxolimab in advanced cancers. Assay: immunoSEQ multiplex PCR; the TCRdb copy retains only in-frame clones and omits some. The table records 100,000 to 120,000 clones, 89% of them present only once. Sequencing used CD4+ or CD8+ T cells sorted from blood, obtained in a trial of the OX40 agonist ivuxolimab. These TCRs come from an adult with an advanced solid tumor such as melanoma, head and neck, liver or kidney cancer.

The V call is TRBV4-3, the J call TRBJ1-5; D is uncertain. Between the trimmed V and J ends, which lost 0 bases and 4 bases, there was a span of 10 bases. The germline V gene encodes CDR1 LGHNA and CDR2 YSLEER. This CDR3 contains 15 residues. The CDR3 protein is CASSQDAGENQPQHF. The CDR3 coding sequence is TGCGCCAGCAGCCAAGATGCCGGGGAGAATCAGCCCCAGCATTTT.

The CDR3 region is CAIRGQGADLNTEAFF. DNA for the CDR3: TGTGCCATCAGGGGGCAGGGGGCTGACTTGAACACTGAAGCTTTCTTT. V usage is TRBV10-3 and J usage is TRBJ1-1; 8 positions agree with TRBD1. This CDR3 has 16 amino acids. With V trimmed by 6 bases and J by 0 bases, 9 bases remained unmatched. The germline V gene has CDR1 ENHRY and CDR2 SYGVKD.

The chain couples TRBV30 to TRBJ2-5; D is undetermined. V was cut by 0 bases and J by 7 bases, with 18 bases left in between. The germline gives CDR1 GTSNPN, CDR2 SVGIG (reference sequence). The CDR3 covers 15 residues. In DNA, the CDR3 is TGTGCCTGGAGTGTATATTTACCGCGGCAGTCGACCCAGTACTTC. This gives the protein CAWSVYLPRQSTQYF.

In this sample, this clone turned up once. The gene calls are TRBV19 and TRBJ2-2; D is ambiguous. CDR1 and CDR2 from the germline V gene are LNHDA and SQIVND (reference sequence). V lost 4 bases and J lost 5, with 5 bases in between. This CDR3 is built from 12 residues. CDR3 nucleotides: TGTGCCAGTAGTAGGTGGACCGGGGAGCTGTTTTTT. It codes for CASSRWTGELFF.

The chain employs TRBV2 and TRBJ1-1; TRBD1 is a possible D gene (6 bases). This CDR3 comprises 14 residues. Germline V lookup: CDR1 SNHLY, CDR2 FYNNEI. V was clipped by 6 bases and J by 3 bases, with 14 bases between them. The CDR3 sequence: CASSLGQLDTEAFF. The CDR3 DNA reads TGTGCCAGCAGCTTAGGACAGCTGGACACTGAAGCTTTCTTT.

The V call is TRBV19, the J call TRBJ1-1, with 11 bases lining up with TRBD1. The V segment lost 5 bases and the J segment 0 bases; nucleotides outside the gene matches: 11. CDR1 and CDR2 (germline): LNHDA, SQIVND (reference sequence). The CDR3 contains 18 residues. The CDR3 DNA is TGTGCCAGTAGTCTCGATTCCGGGACAGGGGGGATGAACACTGAAGCTTTCTTT. Translation: CASSLDSGTGGMNTEAFF.